Shown below are 29 T cell receptor beta chains from a single sample sequenced in a study of cytomegalovirus exposure and HLA in healthy donors. The PCR made use of 60 Vbeta and 13 Jbeta primers. Measured with immunoSEQ multiplex PCR; TCRdb has only the in-frame clones, and not every one. The sample holds under 200,000 clones, roughly 75% seen once. Sample: PBMCs. The source of these receptors is a female donor in good health and CMV-seronegative.

V gene TRBV5-1 combines with J gene TRBJ1-1, with a possible D match to TRBD1 (5 bases). The CDR3 loop spans 15 amino acids. Trimming shortened V by 4 bases and J by 0 bases, and 13 bases separated the two germline ends. Germline V gene lookup returns CDR1 SGHRS and CDR2 YFSETQ. The CDR3 sequence is CASSPSTGVNTEAFF. The CDR3 DNA follows: TGCGCCAGCAGCCCGTCGACGGGGGTGAACACTGAAGCTTTCTTT. Complete variable domain (other parts from reference TRBV5-1 and TRBJ1-1): KAGVTQTPRYLIKTRGQQVTLSCSPISGHRSVSWYQQTPGQGLQFLFEYFSETQRNKGNFPGRFSGRQFSNSRSEMNVSTLELGDSALYLCASSPSTGVNTEAFFGQGTRLTVV.

The gene calls are TRBV28 and TRBJ2-7; D gene ambiguous. The CDR3 totals 10 residues. The germline CDR1 and CDR2 sequences are MDHEN and SYDVKM. Trimming removed 6 bases at V and 3 bases at J, with 3 bases between. The CDR3 spells CASRLYEQYF. The CDR3 region has the DNA TGTGCCAGCAGACTCTACGAGCAGTACTTC.

The rearrangement joins TRBV27 to TRBJ1-2, with 8 nucleotides matching TRBD1. J gave up 1 base and V 5 bases, and 6 bases lay outside the gene matches. CDR1 is MNHEY and CDR2 is SMNVEV in the germline V gene (reference sequence). This CDR3 is built from 15 residues. Here the CDR3 DNA reads TGTGCCAGCAGTCCGATACAGGGGGGTAACTATGGCTACACCTTC. Protein sequence: CASSPIQGGNYGYTF.

The V and J genes are TRBV19 and TRBJ2-1; D might be TRBD1 (6 bases). The CDR3 consists of 15 residues. Germline assignment: CDR1 LNHDA and CDR2 SQIVND (reference sequence). Trimming cost V 2 bases and J 1 base, with 9 bases left between them. The CDR3 sequence: CASSIMGQSYNEQFF. In nucleotides, the CDR3 is TGTGCCAGTAGTATAATGGGACAATCCTACAATGAGCAGTTCTTC.

This chain uses TRBV4-3 with TRBJ2-1, with TRBD2 identical over 16 bases. CDR3 length: 20 amino acids. The germline V gene encodes CDR1 LGHNA and CDR2 YSLEER. V was pared by 0 bases and J by 2 bases, with 7 bases of the junction left unmatched. CDR3 amino acids: CASSQDKGLAGGDPYNEQFF. DNA of the CDR3: TGCGCCAGCAGCCAAGATAAGGGACTAGCGGGAGGGGACCCCTACAATGAGCAGTTCTTC.

This clone was observed a few times. This sequence joins TRBV6-1 and TRBJ2-7; tentative D call: TRBD1 (6 bases). Germline V gives CDR1 MNHNS, CDR2 SASEGT. This CDR3 contains 15 residues. V was pared by 1 base and J by 2 bases, with 12 bases between. CDR3 region: CASSEGRQAAYEQYF. CDR3 sequence (DNA): TGTGCCAGCAGTGAAGGCCGACAGGCCGCCTACGAGCAGTACTTC.

This clone has only a few counts. The V gene is TRBV15, the J gene TRBJ2-2; possible D gene TRBD2, 6 bases. V gave up 5 bases and J gave up 3 bases, with 13 bases separating them. Looked up from germline, CDR1 is LNHNV and CDR2 is YYDKDF (reference sequence). This CDR3 is built from 15 residues. The CDR3 bases are TGTGCCACCAGCCCGCGGAGGGAAGACACCGGGGAGCTGTTTTTT. Translated, it gives CATSPRREDTGELFF.

V gene TRBV4-3 combines with J gene TRBJ2-2; D may be TRBD1 (5 bases). This CDR3 contains 17 residues. V lost 1 base and J lost 6, with 18 bases in between. Germline-derived CDR1 and CDR2 are LGHNA and YSLEER. The CDR3 region is CASSQGAAARVAGELFF. CDR3 sequence (DNA): TGCGCCAGCAGCCAAGGGGCGGCGGCCAGGGTGGCCGGGGAGCTGTTTTTT.

The J gene is TRBJ2-1, the V gene TRBV20-1; 8 nucleotides agree with TRBD2. This CDR3 has 11 residues. V shed 3 bases, J shed 10 bases, and the junction held 2 bases outside the gene matches. Germline V gives CDR1 DFQATT, CDR2 SNEGSKA (reference sequence). The CDR3 is CSARGGREQFF. Here the CDR3 DNA reads TGCAGTGCTAGGGGCGGGAGGGAGCAGTTCTTC.

The chain employs TRBV29-1 and TRBJ2-1, with a tentative D call TRBD1 (6 bases). Per the germline V gene, CDR1 is SQVTM and CDR2 is ANQGSEA. The CDR3 covers 13 residues. V lost 6 bases and J 5 bases, leaving 14 bases between the germline ends. The CDR3 reads CSVIQGLHNEQFF. The CDR3 DNA reads as TGCAGCGTGATCCAGGGGCTCCACAATGAGCAGTTCTTC.

J is TRBJ2-6 and V is TRBV6-1; D remains unclear. The germline V and J ends were trimmed by 8 bases and 1 base, with 6 bases remaining between them. This CDR3 region has 13 residues. Germline V CDR1 and CDR2: MNHNS, SASEGT. For the CDR3, the DNA is TGTGCCAGCTGGCTTTCTGGGGCCAACGTCCTGACTTTC. Encoded protein: CASWLSGANVLTF.

This clone appeared a few times. The V call is TRBV28, the J call TRBJ1-5; 9 bases fit TRBD1. This CDR3 contains 16 residues. Germline assignment: CDR1 MDHEN and CDR2 SYDVKM. Losses at the gene ends were 5 bases for V and 0 bases for J; bases not matched to a gene: 5. Here the CDR3 reads CASSLRTGDSNQPQHF. For the CDR3, the DNA is TGTGCCAGCAGTCTCCGGACAGGGGATAGCAATCAGCCCCAGCATTTT.

The CDR3 here is CASTPLYRGPRADTQYF. DNA of the CDR3: TGCGCCAGCACCCCACTTTACAGGGGGCCCCGGGCAGATACGCAGTATTTT. This chain uses TRBV4-3 with TRBJ2-3; 9 nucleotides line up with TRBD1. This CDR3 is 17 amino acids long. Germline assignment: CDR1 LGHNA and CDR2 YSLEER. The trim removed 7 bases at V and 4 bases at J, leaving 15 bases unmatched.

This clone has only a few counts. The chain links TRBV7-2 to TRBJ1-5; 8 nucleotides align to TRBD1. The V and J ends lost 4 bases and 3 bases, in that order; junction bases with no gene match: 5. The germline CDR1 and CDR2 sequences are SGHTA and FQGNSA. This CDR3 region has 15 residues. CDR3 DNA sequence: TGTGCCAGCAGCTCTTGGACAGGGTCCAATCAGCCCCAGCATTTT. It encodes CASSSWTGSNQPQHF.

This clone was detected a few times. The CDR3: CASSQNPRTSGGRGQYF. The CDR3 nucleotides read TGCGCCAGCAGCCAAAACCCCCGGACTAGCGGGGGCCGGGGGCAGTACTTC. V usage is TRBV4-3 and J usage is TRBJ2-7; 13 nucleotides align to TRBD2. This CDR3 comprises 17 residues. Germline V gene lookup returns CDR1 LGHNA and CDR2 YSLEER. The junction had 13 bases not matched to a gene; V was cut back by 2 bases and J by 9 bases.

The chain combines TRBV11-2 with TRBJ2-1; a weak D match, TRBD2 (6 bases). Trimming cost V 3 bases and J 0 bases, with 9 bases left between them. Germline CDR1 is SGHAT and CDR2 is FQNNGV. The CDR3 runs 15 residues. This CDR3 is CASSLEGPSYNEQFF. CDR3 bases: TGTGCCAGCAGCTTGGAGGGCCCCTCCTACAATGAGCAGTTCTTC.

The chain links TRBV7-3 to TRBJ2-2; no clear D. CDR3 length equals 12 residues. The ends were cut back, 7 bases at V and 3 bases at J, with 6 bases in the middle. The germline V gene encodes CDR1 SGHTA and CDR2 FQGTGA. As DNA, the CDR3 is TGTGCCAGCATCAAATACACCGGGGAGCTGTTTTTT. It codes for CASIKYTGELFF.

This clone was seen a single time. The chain recombines TRBV19 with TRBJ2-7, with no clear D. V lost 2 bases and J lost 6, with 5 bases in between. Germline CDR1 is LNHDA and CDR2 is SQIVND (reference sequence). The CDR3 covers 11 residues. Written as DNA, the CDR3 is TGTGCCAGTAGTATAAACGGCGAGCAGTACTTC. Translated, it gives CASSINGEQYF. Full variable domain (outside the CDR3, taken from reference TRBV19 and TRBJ2-7): DGGITQSPKYLFRKEGQNVTLSCEQNLNHDAMYWYRQDPGQGLRLIYYSQIVNDFQKGDIAEGYSVSREKKESFPLTVTSAQKNPTAFYLCASSINGEQYFGPGTRLTVT.

This sequence joins TRBV9 and TRBJ2-7; a possible D gene is TRBD1 (6 bases). The V gene's germline CDR1 is SGDLS and CDR2 YYNGEE. Between the trimmed V and J ends, which lost 0 bases and 4 bases, there was a span of 8 bases. The CDR3 extends over 13 amino acids. For the CDR3, the DNA is TGTGCCAGCAGCGTAGACAGGGATTACGAGCAGTACTTC. Its protein product is CASSVDRDYEQYF.

The chain has TRBV30 and TRBJ1-2; D not certain. This CDR3 has 15 amino acids. V gave up 0 bases and J gave up 4 bases, with 15 bases separating them. Germline values: CDR1 GTSNPN, CDR2 SVGIG (reference sequence). The CDR3 sequence: CAWSVSVRLRYGYTF. The CDR3, as DNA: TGTGCCTGGAGTGTTTCGGTCAGACTACGCTATGGCTACACCTTC. The variable domain in full, completed from reference TRBV30 and TRBJ1-2, reads SQTIHQWPATLVQPVGSPLSLECTVEGTSNPNLYWYRQAAGRGLQLLFYSVGIGQISSEVPQNLSASRPQDRQFILSSKKLLLSDSGFYLCAWSVSVRLRYGYTFGSGTRLTVV.

V usage is TRBV2 and J usage is TRBJ2-3, with D tentatively TRBD1 (7 bases). V was trimmed by 7 bases and J by 2 bases, leaving 10 bases between them. This CDR3 has 13 residues. Per germline, CDR1 SNHLY and CDR2 FYNNEI. CDR3 amino acids: CASMEGATDTQYF. The CDR3 bases are TGTGCCAGCATGGAGGGGGCCACAGATACGCAGTATTTT.

The chain couples TRBV6-6 to TRBJ1-1; D uncertain. V was clipped by 8 bases and J by 4 bases, with 8 bases between them. Germline-derived CDR1 and CDR2 are MNHNY and SVGAGI (reference sequence). The CDR3 covers 11 residues. The CDR3: CASVAVTEAFF. The CDR3 DNA follows: TGTGCCAGCGTCGCAGTCACTGAAGCTTTCTTT.

The genes are TRBV28 and TRBJ1-4; D is unclear. This CDR3 is 13 amino acids long. Germline loops: CDR1 MDHEN, CDR2 SYDVKM. Trimming cost V 6 bases and J 2 bases, with 7 bases left between them. The CDR3 nucleotides are TGTGCCAGCAGCGACTCTACTAATGAAAAACTGTTTTTT. Translation: CASSDSTNEKLFF.

V and J are TRBV30 and TRBJ1-1, with a tentative D call TRBD1 (5 bases). Trimming left V 2 bases short and J 11 bases short, with 15 bases between. Germline V gives CDR1 GTSNPN, CDR2 SVGIG (reference sequence). This CDR3 is built from 12 residues. The CDR3 sequence: CAWSPGQPGAFF. CDR3 DNA sequence: TGTGCCTGGAGTCCCGGGCAGCCAGGGGCTTTCTTT. Full variable domain (remainder filled in from reference TRBV30 and TRBJ1-1): SQTIHQWPATLVQPVGSPLSLECTVEGTSNPNLYWYRQAAGRGLQLLFYSVGIGQISSEVPQNLSASRPQDRQFILSSKKLLLSDSGFYLCAWSPGQPGAFFGQGTRLTVV.

This clone has only one observation. This rearrangement joins TRBV30 to TRBJ2-1, with D possibly being TRBD2 (6 bases). This CDR3 has 16 residues. Germline CDR1 and CDR2: GTSNPN and SVGIG (reference sequence). Trimming shortened V by 2 bases and J by 3 bases, and 17 bases separated the two germline ends. CDR3 in amino acids: CAWSSVVRESYNEQFF. DNA of the CDR3: TGTGCCTGGAGTTCGGTGGTACGGGAGAGCTACAATGAGCAGTTCTTC.

For the CDR3, the DNA is TGTGCCAGCAGCCAGACAGGGGGCTCCCCGACTTACGAGCAGTACTTC. Translation: CASSQTGGSPTYEQYF. The chain carries TRBV7-2 and TRBJ2-7, with 10 bases matching TRBD1. Germline lookup yields CDR1 SGHTA and CDR2 FQGNSA. Germline trimming cut 5 bases from V and 4 bases from J; bases unmatched to any gene: 11. The CDR3 length is 16 residues.

The chain carries TRBV7-9 and TRBJ1-6; D may be TRBD1 (6 bases). The CDR3 runs 14 residues. Germline-derived CDR1 and CDR2 are SEHNR and FQNEAQ (reference sequence). The ends were cut back, 5 bases at V and 10 bases at J, with 15 bases in the middle. CDR3 DNA sequence: TGTGCCAGCAGCCTTGGGGGCGAAGGGTCACCCCTCCACTTT. This sequence encodes CASSLGGEGSPLHF.

The rearrangement links TRBV7-2 to TRBJ2-2, with 7 bases identical to TRBD1. J lost 5 bases, V lost 4 bases, and 7 bases had no gene match. The CDR3 is 15 amino acids. Per germline, CDR1 SGHTA and CDR2 FQGNSA. CDR3 residues: CASSSRGHGTGELFF. DNA of the CDR3: TGTGCCAGCAGCTCGAGGGGGCATGGTACCGGGGAGCTGTTTTTT.

The chain recombines TRBV11-2 with TRBJ1-1, with D perhaps TRBD1 (6 bases). This CDR3 contains 16 residues. Germline V CDR1 and CDR2: SGHAT, FQNNGV. Deletions cut 3 bases from V and 0 bases from J, with 14 bases between. Here the CDR3 reads CASSFRGSWMNTEAFF. The CDR3 bases are TGTGCCAGCAGCTTTAGGGGGTCATGGATGAACACTGAAGCTTTCTTT. Variable domain in full (rest from reference TRBV11-2 and TRBJ1-1): EAGVAQSPRYKIIEKRQSVAFWCNPISGHATLYWYQQILGQGPKLLIQFQNNGVVDDSQLPKDRFSAERLKGVDSTLKIQPAKLEDSAVYLCASSFRGSWMNTEAFFGQGTRLTVV.